This TCR beta chain derives from a study of memory CD4+ T cells and cytomegalovirus serostatus. Across the whole study: Healthy Belgian adult donors included several CMV-positive and some 23 CMV-negative people. Study-level points and caveats: A US-trained random forest predicted CMV serostatus with median AUC 0.91. 67 of 164 known CMV-associated TCRbeta sequences appeared in CD4+ memory.

Single viable CD3+CD4+CD8-CD45RO+ cells were sorted as the memory CD4+ T cells. The assay was immunoSEQ multiplex PCR, and TCRdb's table has in-frame clones only and misses some. The sample carries about 41,000 clones, about 76% recorded once. Worth noting for this clone: Antigen specificity is unknown.

The CDR3 totals 12 residues. Germline V gene data show CDR1 as SGHTA and CDR2 as FQGNSA. Between the trimmed V and J ends, which lost 2 bases and 4 bases, there was a span of 3 bases. The receptor was derived from an adult in good health and CMV-seronegative. Input material: memory CD4+ T cells from blood. The rearrangement joins TRBV7-2 to TRBJ2-1; the D is unclear. Here the CDR3 reads CASSLLYNEQFF. The CDR3 DNA sequence: TGTGCCAGCAGCTTACTGTACAATGAGCAGTTCTTC.